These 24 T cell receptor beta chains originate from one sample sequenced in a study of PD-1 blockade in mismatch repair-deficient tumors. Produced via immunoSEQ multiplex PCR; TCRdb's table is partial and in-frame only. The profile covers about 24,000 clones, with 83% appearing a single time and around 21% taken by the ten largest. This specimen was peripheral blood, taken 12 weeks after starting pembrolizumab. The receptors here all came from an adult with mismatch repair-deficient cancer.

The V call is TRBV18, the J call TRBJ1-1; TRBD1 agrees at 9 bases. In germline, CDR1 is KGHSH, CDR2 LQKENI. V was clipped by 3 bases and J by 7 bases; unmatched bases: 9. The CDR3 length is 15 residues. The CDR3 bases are TGTGCCAGCTCACCGGGACAGGGTTGGCCGAATGAAGCTTTCTTT. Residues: CASSPGQGWPNEAFF.

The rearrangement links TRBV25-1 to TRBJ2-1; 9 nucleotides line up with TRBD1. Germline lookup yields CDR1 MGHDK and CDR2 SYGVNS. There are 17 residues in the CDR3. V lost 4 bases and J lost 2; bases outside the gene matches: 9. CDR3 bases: TGTGCCAGCAGTGCAATTCCGGGACAGGGCACCTACAATGAGCAGTTCTTC. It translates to CASSAIPGQGTYNEQFF.

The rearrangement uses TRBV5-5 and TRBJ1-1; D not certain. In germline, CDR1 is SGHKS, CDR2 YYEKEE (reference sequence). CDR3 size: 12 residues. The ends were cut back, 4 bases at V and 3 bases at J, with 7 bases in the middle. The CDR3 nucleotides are TGTGCCAGCAGCCCCGGGGACACTGAAGCTTTCTTT. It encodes CASSPGDTEAFF.

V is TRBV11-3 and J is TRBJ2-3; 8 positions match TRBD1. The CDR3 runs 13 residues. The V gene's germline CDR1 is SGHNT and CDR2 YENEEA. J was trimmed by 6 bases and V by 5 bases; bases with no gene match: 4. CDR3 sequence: CASSTPGGDTQYF. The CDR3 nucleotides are TGTGCCAGCAGCACTCCAGGGGGCGATACGCAGTATTTT.

CDR3 bases: TGTGCCAGCAGTGACCCGGGACAGGGTCGCTCTGGGGCCAACGTCCTGACTTTC. Amino acids: CASSDPGQGRSGANVLTF. This chain joins TRBV6-4 and TRBJ2-6; 9 bases line up with TRBD1. The CDR3 has 18 amino acids. After removal of 2 bases from V and 0 bases from J, the junction contained 5 bases not matched to a gene. Germline lookup yields CDR1 MRHNA and CDR2 SNTAGT.

CDR3 residues: CSVEMVGQGRYEQYF. The CDR3, as DNA: TGCAGCGTTGAGATGGTCGGGCAGGGCAGGTACGAGCAGTACTTC. This chain uses TRBV29-1 with TRBJ2-7; tentatively, D is TRBD1 (5 bases). V gave up 3 bases and J gave up 4 bases, with 19 bases separating them. CDR1 SQVTM and CDR2 ANQGSEA come from the germline V gene. The length of the CDR3 is 15 residues.

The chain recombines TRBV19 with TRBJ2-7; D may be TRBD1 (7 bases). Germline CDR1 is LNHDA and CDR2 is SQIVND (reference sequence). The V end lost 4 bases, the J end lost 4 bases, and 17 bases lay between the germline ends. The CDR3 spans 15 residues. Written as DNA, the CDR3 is TGTGCCAGTAGTACCAGGGGGAGGAATGGTTACGAGCAGTACTTC. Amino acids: CASSTRGRNGYEQYF.

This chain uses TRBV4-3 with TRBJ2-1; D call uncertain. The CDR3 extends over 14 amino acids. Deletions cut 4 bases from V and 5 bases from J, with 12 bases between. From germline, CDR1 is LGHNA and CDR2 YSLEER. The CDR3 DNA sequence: TGCGCCAGCAGCCCTTTAAATGGTCACAATGAGCAGTTCTTC. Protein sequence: CASSPLNGHNEQFF.

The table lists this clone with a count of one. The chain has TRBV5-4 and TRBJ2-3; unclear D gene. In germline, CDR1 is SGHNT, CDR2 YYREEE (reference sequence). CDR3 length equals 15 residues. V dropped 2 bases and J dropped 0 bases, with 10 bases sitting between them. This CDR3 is CASSFRPYSTDTQYF. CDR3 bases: TGTGCCAGCAGCTTTAGGCCTTATAGCACAGATACGCAGTATTTT.

The CDR3 region has the DNA TGTGCCAGCAGCCGACAGTCCGCGGAAGGCTACACCTTC. It translates to CASSRQSAEGYTF. The chain employs TRBV5-4 and TRBJ1-2, with D perhaps matching TRBD1 (5 bases). The CDR3 is made up of 13 amino acids. The V end was cut by 4 bases, the J end by 8 bases, with 15 bases between. Germline loops: CDR1 SGHNT, CDR2 YYREEE (reference sequence).

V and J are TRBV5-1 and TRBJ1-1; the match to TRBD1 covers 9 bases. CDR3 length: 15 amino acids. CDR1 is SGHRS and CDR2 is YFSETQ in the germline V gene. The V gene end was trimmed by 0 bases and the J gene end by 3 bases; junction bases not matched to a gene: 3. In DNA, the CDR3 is TGCGCCAGCAGCTTGGGGACAGGGGTGTACACTGAAGCTTTCTTT. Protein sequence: CASSLGTGVYTEAFF.

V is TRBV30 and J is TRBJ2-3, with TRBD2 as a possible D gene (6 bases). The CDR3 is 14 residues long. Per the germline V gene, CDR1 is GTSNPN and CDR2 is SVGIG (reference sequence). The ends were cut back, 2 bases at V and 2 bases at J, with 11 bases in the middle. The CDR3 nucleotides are TGTGCCTGGAGTACTGCGGGAATCACAGATACGCAGTATTTT. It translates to CAWSTAGITDTQYF.

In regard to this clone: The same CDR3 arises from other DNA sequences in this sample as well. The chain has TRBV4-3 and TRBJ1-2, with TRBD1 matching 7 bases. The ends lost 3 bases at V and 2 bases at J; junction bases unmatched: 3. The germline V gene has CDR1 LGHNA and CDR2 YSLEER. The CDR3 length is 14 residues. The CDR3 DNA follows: TGCGCCAGCAGCCAGGGACAGCAGAACTATGGCTACACCTTC. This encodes CASSQGQQNYGYTF.

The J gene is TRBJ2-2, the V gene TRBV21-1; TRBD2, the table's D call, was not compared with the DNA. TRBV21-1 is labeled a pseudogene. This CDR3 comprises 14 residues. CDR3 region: CASSKLLNTGELFF. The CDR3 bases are TGTGCCAGCAGCAAACTGTTGAACACCGGGGAGCTGTTTTTT.

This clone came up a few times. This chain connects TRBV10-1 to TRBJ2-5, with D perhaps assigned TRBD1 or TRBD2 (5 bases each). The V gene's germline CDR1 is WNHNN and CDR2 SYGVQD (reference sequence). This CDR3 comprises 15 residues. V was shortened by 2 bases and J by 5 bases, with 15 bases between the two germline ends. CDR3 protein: CASSETPGRVETQYF. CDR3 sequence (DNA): TGCGCCAGCAGTGAGACCCCGGGACGAGTGGAGACCCAGTACTTC.

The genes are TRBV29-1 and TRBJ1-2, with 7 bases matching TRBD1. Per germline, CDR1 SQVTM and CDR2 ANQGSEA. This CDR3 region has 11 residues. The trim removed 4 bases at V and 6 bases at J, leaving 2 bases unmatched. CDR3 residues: CSVGGGNGYTF. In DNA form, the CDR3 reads TGCAGCGTTGGAGGGGGCAATGGCTACACCTTC.

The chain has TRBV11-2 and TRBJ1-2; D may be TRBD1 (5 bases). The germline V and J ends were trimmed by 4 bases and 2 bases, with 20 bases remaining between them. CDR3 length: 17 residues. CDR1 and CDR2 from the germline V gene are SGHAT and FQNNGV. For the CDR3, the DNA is TGTGCCAGCAGCTCATTATTACCGGGGCAGGCGAACTATGGCTACACCTTC. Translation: CASSSLLPGQANYGYTF.

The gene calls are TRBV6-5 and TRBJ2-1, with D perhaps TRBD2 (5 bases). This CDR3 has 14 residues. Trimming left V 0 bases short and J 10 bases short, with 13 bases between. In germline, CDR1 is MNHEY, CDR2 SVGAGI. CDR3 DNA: TGTGCCAGCAGTTACTCGTCTGTCCCGGGGGAGCAGTTCTTC. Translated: CASSYSSVPGEQFF.

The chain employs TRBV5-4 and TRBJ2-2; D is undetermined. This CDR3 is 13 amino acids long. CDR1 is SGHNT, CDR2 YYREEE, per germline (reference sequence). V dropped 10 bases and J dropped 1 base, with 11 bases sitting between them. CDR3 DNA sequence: TGTGCCCGTAGGCTAAAGAACACCGGGGAGCTGTTTTTT. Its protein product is CARRLKNTGELFF.

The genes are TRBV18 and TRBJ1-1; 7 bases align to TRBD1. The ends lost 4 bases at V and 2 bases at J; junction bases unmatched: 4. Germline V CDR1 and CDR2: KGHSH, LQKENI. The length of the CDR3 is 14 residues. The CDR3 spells CASSQTGTNTEAFF. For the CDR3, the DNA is TGTGCCAGCTCACAGACAGGGACCAACACTGAAGCTTTCTTT.

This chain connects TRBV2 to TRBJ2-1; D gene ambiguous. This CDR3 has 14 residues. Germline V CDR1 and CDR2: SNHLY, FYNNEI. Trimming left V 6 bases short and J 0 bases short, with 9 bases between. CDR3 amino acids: CASRQQSSYNEQFF. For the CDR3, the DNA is TGTGCCAGCAGACAGCAGAGCTCCTACAATGAGCAGTTCTTC.

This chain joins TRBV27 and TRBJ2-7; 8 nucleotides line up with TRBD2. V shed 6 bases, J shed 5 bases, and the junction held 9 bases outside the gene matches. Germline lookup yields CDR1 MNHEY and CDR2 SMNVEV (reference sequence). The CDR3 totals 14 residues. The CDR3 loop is CASSPGTSLHEQYF. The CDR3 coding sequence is TGTGCCAGCAGCCCCGGGACTAGTCTCCACGAGCAGTACTTC.

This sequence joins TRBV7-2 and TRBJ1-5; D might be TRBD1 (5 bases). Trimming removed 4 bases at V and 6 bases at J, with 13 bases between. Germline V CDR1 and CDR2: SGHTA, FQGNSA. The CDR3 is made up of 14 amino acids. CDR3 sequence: CASSSQTGGQPQHF. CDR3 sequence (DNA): TGTGCCAGCAGCTCTCAGACGGGGGGTCAGCCCCAGCATTTT.

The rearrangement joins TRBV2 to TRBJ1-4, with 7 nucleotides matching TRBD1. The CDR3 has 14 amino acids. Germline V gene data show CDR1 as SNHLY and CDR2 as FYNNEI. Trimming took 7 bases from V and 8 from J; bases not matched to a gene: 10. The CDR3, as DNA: TGTGCCAGCATACCGGGACAGTCGAGCGAAAAACTGTTTTTT. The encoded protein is CASIPGQSSEKLFF.